A single sample is the source of the 32 T cell receptor beta chains below, sequenced in a study of response to subunit inactivated influenza vaccine. Using its own MiXCR run on the RT-PCR reads, TCRdb lists one record per CDR3 protein. The repertoire consists of fewer than 700,000 distinct CDR3 sequences, with roughly 13% occurring once and the leading ten covering roughly 13%. The sample in question was PBMCs from blood, obtained about 6 weeks after vaccination. The origin of the receptors is a man aged 45-65 years who received an inactivated influenza vaccine.

A few counts support this clonotype. The chain combines TRBV2 with TRBJ2-3; D unclear. V lost 4 bases to trimming and J lost 1 base, with 12 bases between them. CDR1 and CDR2 from the germline V gene are SNHLY and FYNNEI. This CDR3 is built from 15 residues. The DNA for the CDR3 is TGTGCCAGCAGTGCCCGGGCCATTCGCACAGATACGCAGTATTTT. Translated, it gives CASSARAIRTDTQYF.

The chain recombines TRBV4-2 with TRBJ1-6, with D possibly matching TRBD1 (5 bases). The CDR3 contains 15 residues. In germline, CDR1 is LGHNA, CDR2 YNFKEQ. The V end was cut by 0 bases, the J end by 10 bases, with 13 bases between. The CDR3 DNA sequence: TGTGCCAGCAGCCAAGATAAGGGGAGGTGGTCACCCCTCCACTTT. Its protein is CASSQDKGRWSPLHF.

The chain combines TRBV12-3 or TRBV12-4 with TRBJ2-1; maybe TRBD1 (5 bases). The length of the CDR3 is 15 residues. V was cut by 1 base and J by 7 bases, with 14 bases left in between. The chain's CDR3 is CASSLDGLKGNEQFF. The CDR3 bases are TGTGCCAGCAGTTTAGATGGCTTAAAGGGGAATGAGCAGTTCTTC.

The chain combines TRBV5-1 with TRBJ1-3; TRBD1 matches 9 bases. The J segment lost 0 bases and the V segment lost 3 bases, leaving 4 bases of the junction unmatched. CDR1 is SGHRS and CDR2 is YFSETQ in the germline V gene. This CDR3 is built from 16 residues. This CDR3 reads CASSYGTGNSGNTIYF. The CDR3 nucleotides are TGCGCCAGCAGCTACGGGACAGGGAACTCTGGAAACACCATATATTTT.

This clonotype was found a few times. The chain has TRBV20-1 and TRBJ2-1; 10 bases match TRBD2. The CDR3 sequence is 14 residues long. Germline V gene data show CDR1 as DFQATT and CDR2 as SNEGSKA (reference sequence). Trimming removed 3 bases from V and 6 bases from J; junction bases left unmatched: 5. The CDR3 DNA sequence: TGCAGTGCTAGTCCTAGCGGGAGAAGCAATGAGCAGTTCTTC. Its translation is CSASPSGRSNEQFF.

The chain uses TRBV11-2 and TRBJ2-3; D is perhaps TRBD2 (6 bases). This CDR3 has 16 amino acids. Germline V CDR1 and CDR2: SGHAT, FQNNGV. V gave up 4 bases and J gave up 3 bases, with 17 bases separating them. CDR3 sequence (DNA): TGTGCCAGCAGCTGGGCTAGCGTTCGAATGACAGATACGCAGTATTTT. This translates into CASSWASVRMTDTQYF.

This clonotype was found a few times. This chain uses TRBV6-8 with TRBJ2-5; TRBD2 is a possible D gene (5 bases). The CDR3 loop spans 13 amino acids. The V gene lost 4 bases and the J gene lost 5 bases, with 11 bases spanning the gap. Germline assignment: CDR1 MNHGY and CDR2 SAAAGT. CDR3: CASSSGDFETQYF. The CDR3 DNA is TGTGCCAGCAGTTCCGGGGATTTTGAGACCCAGTACTTC.

The chain uses TRBV24-1 and TRBJ2-4; 7 bases are shared with TRBD2. Germline CDR1 reads KGHDR; CDR2 reads SFDVKD. This CDR3 region has 16 residues. Germline trimming cut 4 bases from V and 3 bases from J; bases unmatched to any gene: 8. CDR3 nucleotides: TGTGCCACCAGTGACCCGCGGGGGTTCGGCAAAAACATTCAGTACTTC. Translating it yields CATSDPRGFGKNIQYF.

On this clonotype: The germline gene is not matched at one end of the junction; a read error may be the cause. The genes are TRBV25-1 and TRBJ2-5, with TRBD1 as a possible D gene (6 bases). There are 15 residues in the CDR3. Germline CDR1 reads MGHDK; CDR2 reads SYGVNS. The CDR3 sequence: CASSDFRGPEETLYF. The CDR3 DNA reads as TGTGCCAGCAGTGATTTCAGGGGCCCAGAAGAGACCCTGTACTTC. Full variable domain (remainder filled in from reference TRBV25-1 and TRBJ2-5): EADIYQTPRYLVIGTGKKITLECSQTMGHDKMYWYQQDPGMELHLIHYSYGVNSTEKGDLSSESTVSRIRTEHFPLTLESARPSHTSQYLCASSDFRGPEETLYFGPGTRLLVL.

This clonotype was counted many times. The rearrangement joins TRBV12-3 or TRBV12-4 to TRBJ2-1; D ambiguous. The CDR3 runs 13 residues. Trimming cost V 0 bases and J 9 bases, with 9 bases left between them. In nucleotides, the CDR3 is TGTGCCAGCAGTTTAGCGCGGCAAAGTGAGCAGTTCTTC. Its protein product is CASSLARQSEQFF.

This clonotype came up many times. This chain links TRBV9 with TRBJ1-2, with D unclear. V was pared by 4 bases and J by 2 bases, with 12 bases between. The germline gives CDR1 SGDLS, CDR2 YYNGEE. This CDR3 has 14 amino acids. CDR3 DNA: TGTGCCAGCAGCCCCTTAGTCGGGAACTATGGCTACACCTTC. This codes for CASSPLVGNYGYTF.

There are a few counts of this clonotype. The V gene is TRBV20-1, the J gene TRBJ1-5; 7 bases match TRBD1. The CDR3 runs to 17 residues. Germline lookup yields CDR1 DFQATT and CDR2 SNEGSKA (reference sequence). Germline trimming cut 2 bases from V and 0 bases from J; bases unmatched to any gene: 10. The CDR3 loop reads CSARWVSGQHSNQPQHF. The CDR3, as DNA: TGCAGTGCTAGATGGGTGTCGGGACAGCATAGCAATCAGCCCCAGCATTTT.

This clonotype has more than one count but fewer than ten. The chain links TRBV9 to TRBJ2-3; D gene ambiguous. The germline V gene has CDR1 SGDLS and CDR2 YYNGEE. This CDR3 has 14 residues. Trimming took off 4 bases at V and 4 bases at J, with 13 bases between the two ends. The DNA for the CDR3 is TGTGCCAGCAGCCCCCGAGGAGTCTCAGATACGCAGTATTTT. Its protein product is CASSPRGVSDTQYF. The complete variable domain, with remaining parts taken from reference TRBV9 and TRBJ2-3, reads DSGVTQTPKHLITATGQRVTLRCSPRSGDLSVYWYQQSLDQGLQFLIQYYNGEERAKGNILERFSAQQFPDLHSELNLSSLELGDSALYFCASSPRGVSDTQYFGPGTRLTVL.

This clonotype was picked up a small number of times. V gene TRBV12-3 or TRBV12-4 combines with J gene TRBJ2-2; 9 bases are shared with TRBD2. Trimming cost V 1 base and J 5 bases; bases outside gene matches: 5. This CDR3 spans 16 amino acids. CDR3 sequence reads: CASSLVAGGPTGELFF. The CDR3 coding sequence is TGTGCCAGCAGTTTAGTTGCGGGGGGGCCTACCGGGGAGCTGTTTTTT.

This clonotype showed up many times. The J gene is TRBJ1-2, the V gene TRBV12-3 or TRBV12-4; TRBD1 matches at 9 bases. The CDR3 totals 16 residues. V lost 5 bases to trimming and J lost 2 bases; unmatched junction nucleotides: 9. The CDR3 spells CASSLRGTGRNYGYTF. The DNA for the CDR3 is TGTGCCAGCAGTCTAAGGGGGACAGGGAGGAACTATGGCTACACCTTC.

This clonotype was counted ten times or more. This chain connects TRBV4-3 to TRBJ2-5, with D hard to call. V dropped 0 bases and J dropped 5 bases, with 22 bases sitting between them. Germline loops: CDR1 LGHNA, CDR2 YSLEER. The CDR3 extends over 18 amino acids. CDR3 DNA sequence: TGCGCCAGCAGCCAAGATAGAGGAACCAGTGGGCGAGGTGAGACCCAGTACTTC. Translating it yields CASSQDRGTSGRGETQYF.

This clonotype was seen a few times. The chain recombines TRBV10-2 with TRBJ2-2; D is uncertain. The V end lost 6 bases, the J end lost 0 bases, and 8 bases lay between the germline ends. There are 14 residues in the CDR3. Germline V gene data show CDR1 as WSHSY and CDR2 as SAAADI. The CDR3 region has the DNA TGCGCCAGCAGCCAAAATGCGAACACCGGGGAGCTGTTTTTT. Translated, it gives CASSQNANTGELFF.

V is TRBV7-8 and J is TRBJ2-3, with 8 bases lining up with TRBD2. Germline CDR1 reads SGHVS; CDR2 reads FQNEAQ. With 1 base clipped from V and 0 bases from J, the junction kept 3 bases outside the gene matches. CDR3 length equals 16 residues. The CDR3 protein is CASSLVAGTSTDTQYF. CDR3 sequence (DNA): TGTGCCAGCAGCTTAGTAGCGGGGACGAGCACAGATACGCAGTATTTT.

This clonotype came up many times. A junction end diverges from the germline sequence, so it may reflect a read error. The chain carries TRBV20-1 and TRBJ2-1; D is unresolved. In germline, CDR1 is DFQATT, CDR2 SNEGSKA (reference sequence). The length of the CDR3 is 11 residues. The CDR3 DNA is TGCAGTGCCCAAGAAATGCTTCGTGCGATCTTC. Amino acids: CSAQEMLRAIF.

There are a few counts of this clonotype. V and J are TRBV20-1 and TRBJ1-1; 8 bases map to TRBD1. The CDR3 sequence is 16 residues long. CDR1 DFQATT and CDR2 SNEGSKA come from the germline V gene (reference sequence). Trimming cost V 1 base and J 5 bases; bases outside gene matches: 12. This chain's CDR3 is CSARAVGRGPGTEAFF. In DNA, the CDR3 is TGCAGTGCTAGAGCAGTGGGCAGGGGGCCGGGAACTGAAGCTTTCTTT.

The rearrangement joins TRBV20-1 to TRBJ2-5, with 7 positions matching TRBD2. The CDR3 length is 13 residues. The junction had 4 bases not matched to a gene; V was cut back by 2 bases and J by 4 bases. CDR1 is DFQATT and CDR2 is SNEGSKA in the germline V gene (reference sequence). The CDR3 is CSARQTSRETQYF. The DNA of the CDR3 is TGCAGTGCTAGACAGACTAGCCGAGAGACCCAGTACTTC.

The rearrangement links TRBV28 to TRBJ2-1; TRBD2 aligns across 14 bases. The CDR3 has 17 residues. Losses at the gene ends were 3 bases for V and 9 bases for J; bases not matched to a gene: 10. Germline CDR1 and CDR2: MDHEN and SYDVKM. The CDR3 region has the DNA TGTGCCAGCAGTTTGGCCCTCGGACTAGCGGGAGGCGGTGAGCAGTTCTTC. Amino acids: CASSLALGLAGGGEQFF.

This clonotype was seen many times. The chain recombines TRBV29-1 with TRBJ2-1, with D perhaps assigned TRBD1 or TRBD2 (5 bases each). The CDR3 sequence is 12 residues long. The V end was cut by 7 bases, the J end by 13 bases, with 20 bases between. Germline CDR1 reads SQVTM; CDR2 reads ANQGSEA. The CDR3 DNA reads as TGCAGCGCCCGCCCCGGGACCGCGTCCCAGTTCTTC. Protein product: CSARPGTASQFF.

Note on this clonotype: Germline and junction disagree at one end, which may indicate a read error. This chain uses TRBV27 with TRBJ2-5, with 9 bases fitting TRBD1. The germline V gene encodes CDR1 MNHEY and CDR2 SMNVEV (reference sequence). The CDR3 extends over 15 amino acids. The CDR3 here is CVSSSRDRVAGTQYF. The CDR3 nucleotides read TGTGTCAGCAGTTCCCGGGACAGGGTCGCCGGGACCCAGTACTTC.

This clonotype appeared many times. V and J are TRBV20-1 and TRBJ2-7, with D perhaps TRBD2 (5 bases). The CDR3 contains 11 residues. Trimming stripped 3 bases from V and 2 bases from J, with 5 bases between. Germline V lookup: CDR1 DFQATT, CDR2 SNEGSKA (reference sequence). DNA of the CDR3: TGCAGTGCTAGCGGGACCTACGAGCAGTACTTC. Protein: CSASGTYEQYF.

This clonotype showed up just a few times. The CDR3 sequence: CSVVKGEETQYF. In DNA, the CDR3 is TGCAGCGTTGTTAAAGGGGAAGAGACCCAGTACTTC. The chain joins TRBV29-1 to TRBJ2-5; possible D gene TRBD1, 5 bases. V was shortened by 4 bases and J by 3 bases, with 9 bases between the two germline ends. This CDR3 is built from 12 residues. Germline CDR1 and CDR2: SQVTM and ANQGSEA. The whole variable domain, filled in from reference TRBV29-1 and TRBJ2-5, reads SAVISQKPSRDICQRGTSLTIQCQVDSQVTMMFWYRQQPGQSLTLIATANQGSEATYESGFVIDKFPISRPNLTFSTLTVSNMSPEDSSIYLCSVVKGEETQYFGPGTRLLVL.

This clonotype occurred a few times. The V call is TRBV6-5, the J call TRBJ2-7; TRBD1 is a possible D gene (5 bases). CDR1 MNHEY and CDR2 SVGAGI come from the germline V gene. There are 14 residues in the CDR3. V lost 2 bases to trimming and J lost 2 bases, with 10 bases between them. DNA of the CDR3: TGTGCCAGCAGTTACCTTCAGGGCCCCTACGAGCAGTACTTC. This encodes CASSYLQGPYEQYF.

This clonotype was counted many times. The chain employs TRBV14 and TRBJ1-1; D perhaps matches TRBD1 (5 bases). Per germline, CDR1 SGHDN and CDR2 FVKESK. The CDR3 is 15 amino acids. V gave up 1 base and J gave up 11 bases, with 20 bases separating them. The CDR3 coding sequence is TGTGCCAGCAGCCAAGGGGCCTGGGGCTGGATTGGCGCTTTCTTT. It translates to CASSQGAWGWIGAFF.

At least ten counts were recorded for this clonotype. The J gene is TRBJ2-3, the V gene TRBV2; D call uncertain. Germline V gene data show CDR1 as SNHLY and CDR2 as FYNNEI. The CDR3 is 15 amino acids. The germline V and J ends were trimmed by 4 bases and 0 bases, with 11 bases remaining between them. CDR3 coding DNA: TGTGCCAGCAGTGGAGAAGGCCTCAGCACAGATACGCAGTATTTT. This translates into CASSGEGLSTDTQYF.

This clonotype came up a few times. This rearrangement joins TRBV4-2 to TRBJ1-4, with D unclear. The CDR3 is 14 amino acids. V lost 3 bases to trimming and J lost 4 bases, with 9 bases between them. The germline V gene has CDR1 LGHNA and CDR2 YNFKEQ. CDR3 loop: CASSQEGINEKLFF. The CDR3 DNA is TGTGCCAGCAGCCAGGAAGGCATTAATGAAAAACTGTTTTTT.

Ten or more counts support this clonotype. The chain couples TRBV12-3 or TRBV12-4 to TRBJ1-2; no firm D call. The V and J ends lost 1 base and 5 bases respectively, with 11 bases between them. The length of the CDR3 is 14 residues. For the CDR3, the DNA is TGTGCCAGCAGTTTAGTGCCGGGATTTTATGGCTACACCTTC. This gives the protein CASSLVPGFYGYTF.

The table lists this clonotype with a few counts. The V call is TRBV27, the J call TRBJ1-2; 10 bases match TRBD1. After removal of 6 bases from V and 3 bases from J, the junction contained 10 bases not matched to a gene. Looked up from germline, CDR1 is MNHEY and CDR2 is SMNVEV (reference sequence). The CDR3 has 16 amino acids. For the CDR3, the DNA is TGTGCCAGCAGATTGGAATGGACAGGGGGGCACTATGGCTACACCTTC. It is translated as CASRLEWTGGHYGYTF.